This T cell receptor (beta chain) was identified in a study of Ad26.COV2.S vaccination and SARS-CoV-2 variants. As for the study in general: Participants got Ad26.COV2.S intramuscularly, once or twice 56 days apart.

Study observations and caveats: It was vaccine recipients, not placebo recipients, who had the higher spike-specific TCR breadth.

To note about this clone: What it binds is not known.

As for treatment: around 19 received Ad26.COV2.S at low or high dose, single or two shots; about 5 received placebo; per-sample allocation not given. At day 63 after the first vaccine or placebo injection, samples were drawn. Based in Boston, the donor was an adult of 18-55 years. Its platform was an Ad26 vector, and its expressed antigen was Wuhan-strain SARS-CoV-2 spike. Trimming shortened V by 1 base and J by 2 bases, and 12 bases separated the two germline ends. Germline CDR1 reads SGHTA; CDR2 reads FQGNSA. CDR3 length: 16 amino acids. The repertoire was sequenced with immunoSEQ multiplex PCR; TCRdb's copy has only in-frame clones and lacks some. The sample lists roughly 320,000 clones, around 87% occurring once.

The material sequenced was peripheral blood, taken in a trial of Ad26.COV2.S vaccine versus placebo. The chain links TRBV7-2 to TRBJ1-5; the D gene is possibly TRBD1 (5 bases). The origin of this receptor is a person between 18 and 60 years old who received the Ad26.COV2.S COVID-19 vaccine or a placebo. DNA of the CDR3: TGTGCCAGCAGCTTAGTCCCAGGGATCGGCAATCAGCCCCAGCATTTT. This sequence encodes CASSLVPGIGNQPQHF.